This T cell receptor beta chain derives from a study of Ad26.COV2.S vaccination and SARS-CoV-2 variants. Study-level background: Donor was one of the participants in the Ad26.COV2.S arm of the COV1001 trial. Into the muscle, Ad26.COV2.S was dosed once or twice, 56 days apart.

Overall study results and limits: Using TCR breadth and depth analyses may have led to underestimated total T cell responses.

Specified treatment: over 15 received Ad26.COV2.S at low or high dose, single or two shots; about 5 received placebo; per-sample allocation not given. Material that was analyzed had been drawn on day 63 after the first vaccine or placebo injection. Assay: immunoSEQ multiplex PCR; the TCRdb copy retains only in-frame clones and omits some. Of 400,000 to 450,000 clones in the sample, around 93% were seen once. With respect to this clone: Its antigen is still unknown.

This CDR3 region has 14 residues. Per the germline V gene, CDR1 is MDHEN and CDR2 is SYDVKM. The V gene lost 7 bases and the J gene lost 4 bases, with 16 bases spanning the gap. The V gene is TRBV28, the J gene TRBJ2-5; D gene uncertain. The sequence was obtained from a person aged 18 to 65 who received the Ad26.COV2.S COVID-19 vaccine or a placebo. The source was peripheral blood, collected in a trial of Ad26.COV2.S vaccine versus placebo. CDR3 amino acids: CASKVGTRAETQYF. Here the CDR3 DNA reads TGTGCCAGCAAGGTGGGCACCAGAGCAGAGACCCAGTACTTC.